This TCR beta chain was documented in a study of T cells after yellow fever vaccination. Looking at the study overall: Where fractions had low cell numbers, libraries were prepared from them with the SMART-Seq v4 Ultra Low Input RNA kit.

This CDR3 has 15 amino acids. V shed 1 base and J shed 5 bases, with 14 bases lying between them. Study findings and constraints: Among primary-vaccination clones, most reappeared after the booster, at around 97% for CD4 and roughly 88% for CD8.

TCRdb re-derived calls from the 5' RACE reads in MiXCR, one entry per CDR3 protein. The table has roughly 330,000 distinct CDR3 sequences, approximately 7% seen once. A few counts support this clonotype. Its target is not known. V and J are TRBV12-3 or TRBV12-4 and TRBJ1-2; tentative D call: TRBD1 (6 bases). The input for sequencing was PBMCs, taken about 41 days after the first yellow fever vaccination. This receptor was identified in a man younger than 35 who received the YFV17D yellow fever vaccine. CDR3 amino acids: CASSLGQASGYGYTF. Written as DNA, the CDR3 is TGTGCCAGCAGTTTAGGACAGGCCTCGGGGTATGGCTACACCTTC.